The next 28 T cell receptor beta chains were all read from a single sample in a study of blood T cell repertoires in COVID-19. Assay: immunoSEQ multiplex PCR; the TCRdb copy retains only in-frame clones and omits some. The sample includes roughly 150,000 clones, 80% of them seen just once. Material: peripheral blood. Source of these receptors: a man aged 55 to 70 with acute or convalescent COVID-19.

The chain recombines TRBV6-2 or TRBV6-3 with TRBJ2-7, with a weak D call TRBD2 (5 bases). The CDR3 has 14 amino acids. The ends were cut back, 5 bases at V and 3 bases at J, with 14 bases in the middle. The germline V gene encodes CDR1 MNHEY and CDR2 SVGEGT. CDR3 coding DNA: TGTGCCAGCAGTAAGCGGACCGGTTTCTACGAGCAGTACTTC. Translating it yields CASSKRTGFYEQYF.

In this sample, this clone turned up once. V gene TRBV2 combines with J gene TRBJ1-5, with D possibly matching TRBD1 (6 bases). Germline V CDR1 and CDR2: SNHLY, FYNNEI. Trimming removed 5 bases at V and 4 bases at J, with 12 bases between. The CDR3 has 14 residues. CDR3: CASSTDRVNQPQHF. As DNA, the CDR3 is TGTGCCAGCAGTACGGACAGAGTGAATCAGCCCCAGCATTTT. Filled out from reference TRBV2 and TRBJ1-5, the complete variable domain reads EPEVTQTPSHQVTQMGQEVILRCVPISNHLYFYWYRQILGQKVEFLVSFYNNEISEKSEIFDDQFSVERPDGSNFTLKIRSTKLEDSAMYFCASSTDRVNQPQHFGDGTRLSIL.

This chain uses TRBV11-3 with TRBJ1-3, with D hard to call. Trimming left V 5 bases short and J 4 bases short, with 9 bases between. The V gene's germline CDR1 is SGHNT and CDR2 YENEEA. The length of the CDR3 is 13 residues. CDR3 in amino acids: CASSLAGGNTIYF. The CDR3 bases are TGTGCCAGCAGCCTTGCGGGGGGAAACACCATATATTTT.

The gene calls are TRBV4-2 and TRBJ2-7, with 14 bases fitting TRBD2. The CDR3 covers 21 residues. CDR1 and CDR2 from the germline V gene are LGHNA and YNFKEQ. V was clipped by 2 bases and J by 2 bases; unmatched bases: 17. DNA of the CDR3: TGTGCCAGCAGCCAACCATGGTCGGGGACTAGCGGGAGTTTCCTAACCTACGAGCAGTACTTC. It is translated as CASSQPWSGTSGSFLTYEQYF.

The rearrangement links TRBV6-2 or TRBV6-3 to TRBJ2-5; 9 bases match TRBD2. This CDR3 comprises 14 residues. J lost 5 bases, V lost 6 bases, and 7 bases had no gene match. Germline CDR1 MNHEY, CDR2 SVGEGT. CDR3 coding DNA: TGTGCCAGCAGCCCGGGACTAGCAGCGGAGACCCAGTACTTC. Residues: CASSPGLAAETQYF.

The J gene is TRBJ1-6, the V gene TRBV5-4; tentative D call: TRBD1 (6 bases). The V gene lost 2 bases and the J gene lost 10 bases, with 13 bases spanning the gap. The CDR3 sequence is 14 residues long. Germline V gives CDR1 SGHNT, CDR2 YYREEE (reference sequence). For the CDR3, the DNA is TGTGCCAGCAGCTTTCAGGGGCTTAGGTCACCCCTCCACTTT. Translating gives CASSFQGLRSPLHF.

There are a few counts of this clone. The V gene is TRBV28, the J gene TRBJ1-6, with D perhaps TRBD1 (6 bases). This CDR3 is 14 amino acids long. Germline CDR1 reads MDHEN; CDR2 reads SYDVKM. V shed 8 bases and J shed 4 bases, with 12 bases lying between them. CDR3 in amino acids: CASLTGSYNSPLHF. The CDR3 coding sequence is TGTGCCAGCCTCACAGGGTCGTATAATTCACCCCTCCACTTT. The whole variable domain, filled in from reference TRBV28 and TRBJ1-6, reads DVKVTQSSRYLVKRTGEKVFLECVQDMDHENMFWYRQDPGLGLRLIYFSYDVKMKEKGDIPEGYSVSREKKERFSLILESASTNQTSMYLCASLTGSYNSPLHFGNGTRLTVT.

In its sample, this clone was seen once. V usage is TRBV3-1 (or the pseudogene TRBV3-2) and J usage is TRBJ2-3, with TRBD2 identical over 8 bases. Germline lookup yields CDR1 LGHDT and CDR2 YNNKEL (reference sequence). The CDR3 totals 17 residues. J lost 6 bases, V lost 0 bases, and 11 bases had no gene match. CDR3 in DNA: TGTGCCAGCAGCCAAGAGCGAGTAGCGGGGAGGACTGATACGCAGTATTTT. Its translation: CASSQERVAGRTDTQYF.

The chain has TRBV9 and TRBJ2-7; 9 bases match TRBD1. CDR1 is SGDLS and CDR2 is YYNGEE in the germline V gene. With V trimmed by 0 bases and J by 2 bases, 3 bases remained unmatched. The CDR3 runs 15 residues. CDR3 sequence (DNA): TGTGCCAGCAGCGTAGGACAGGGGGAAACCTACGAGCAGTACTTC. Its protein is CASSVGQGETYEQYF.

The chain has TRBV2 and TRBJ2-5; D not certain. There are 14 residues in the CDR3. V was cut by 1 base and J by 1 base, with 7 bases left in between. Germline CDR1 and CDR2: SNHLY and FYNNEI. The CDR3 loop reads CASSEGSPQETQYF. DNA for the CDR3: TGTGCCAGCAGTGAAGGTAGCCCCCAAGAGACCCAGTACTTC.

J is TRBJ1-1 and V is TRBV19, with D uncertain. Trimming shortened V by 11 bases and J by 0 bases, and 16 bases separated the two germline ends. The CDR3 loop spans 14 amino acids. Germline loops: CDR1 LNHDA, CDR2 SQIVND (reference sequence). CDR3 DNA: TGTGCCGTCAAAGGGAGACTCGTGAACACTGAAGCTTTCTTT. Protein: CAVKGRLVNTEAFF.

In its sample, this clone was seen once. The V call is TRBV19, the J call TRBJ1-1; D possibly corresponds to TRBD1 (5 bases). The CDR3 is 14 residues long. Per the germline V gene, CDR1 is LNHDA and CDR2 is SQIVND (reference sequence). V lost 2 bases to trimming and J lost 0 bases, with 7 bases between them. This CDR3 reads CASSISGVNTEAFF. CDR3 in DNA: TGTGCCAGTAGTATATCGGGGGTGAACACTGAAGCTTTCTTT.

The count of this clone is one. The chain uses TRBV11-2 and TRBJ2-7; the match to TRBD1 covers 10 bases. CDR1 and CDR2 from the germline V gene are SGHAT and FQNNGV. With 0 bases clipped from V and 5 bases from J, the junction kept 1 base outside the gene matches. CDR3 size: 14 residues. The CDR3 is CASSLETGGHEQYF. The CDR3 nucleotides read TGTGCCAGCAGCTTAGAGACAGGGGGCCACGAGCAGTACTTC.

The chain joins TRBV28 to TRBJ1-1, with D tentatively TRBD1 (6 bases). CDR1 and CDR2 (germline): MDHEN, SYDVKM. The CDR3 is made up of 14 amino acids. V was cut by 3 bases and J by 1 base, with 9 bases left in between. As DNA, the CDR3 is TGTGCCAGCAGTTTCGGGGGGCCGAACACTGAAGCTTTCTTT. It translates to CASSFGGPNTEAFF.

The V and J genes are TRBV12-3 or TRBV12-4 and TRBJ2-3; D is perhaps TRBD2 (5 bases). The CDR3 length is 12 residues. V was cut by 10 bases and J by 5 bases, with 13 bases left in between. Here the CDR3 reads CATDQRGDTQYF. The CDR3 DNA follows: TGTGCCACCGACCAACGGGGAGATACGCAGTATTTT.

The chain combines TRBV5-1 with TRBJ1-3; D unclear. The germline V gene encodes CDR1 SGHRS and CDR2 YFSETQ. V lost 3 bases to trimming and J lost 10 bases, with 11 bases between them. This CDR3 has 12 residues. The CDR3 DNA sequence: TGCGCCAGCAGCTCTGCCCTAGGAACCATATATTTT. Translating it yields CASSSALGTIYF.

CDR3 bases: TGTGCCAGCAGTTTATGGGGGGGACAGGCCGGCACCATATATTTT. Its protein is CASSLWGGQAGTIYF. The chain employs TRBV28 and TRBJ1-3, with 8 bases that match TRBD1. Germline V gene data show CDR1 as MDHEN and CDR2 as SYDVKM. Unmatched junction bases numbered 7, after V lost 0 bases and J lost 9 bases. The CDR3 covers 15 residues.

The V call is TRBV5-1, the J call TRBJ1-1; a possible D gene is TRBD1 (6 bases). The CDR3 has 12 residues. V dropped 5 bases and J dropped 6 bases, with 11 bases sitting between them. The germline V gene has CDR1 SGHRS and CDR2 YFSETQ. In DNA, the CDR3 is TGCGCCAGCAGAGGGACAACTCCTGAAGCTTTCTTT. This sequence encodes CASRGTTPEAFF.

This chain joins TRBV6-5 and TRBJ2-2, with TRBD1 as a possible D gene (5 bases). The V gene's germline CDR1 is MNHEY and CDR2 SVGAGI. V lost 4 bases and J 5 bases, leaving 14 bases between the germline ends. The CDR3 is made up of 15 amino acids. The CDR3 bases are TGTGCCAGCAGTTCGTCAGGGTCCGGAACCGGGGAGCTGTTTTTT. Residues: CASSSSGSGTGELFF.

This clone was seen once. The rearrangement uses TRBV7-2 and TRBJ1-2, with D unclear. CDR1 and CDR2 from the germline V gene are SGHTA and FQGNSA. CDR3 length: 12 residues. Trimming took 0 bases from V and 4 from J, leaving 3 bases between them. The CDR3 DNA follows: TGTGCCAGCAGCTTAGCCGGCTATGGCTACACCTTC. Protein sequence: CASSLAGYGYTF.

The V and J genes are TRBV29-1 and TRBJ2-1, with D possibly TRBD2 on 7 matching bases. V lost 4 bases, J lost 8 bases, and 18 bases lay in between. The CDR3 sequence is 14 residues long. The germline V gene encodes CDR1 SQVTM and CDR2 ANQGSEA. CDR3: CSVAPPGGWYEQFF. CDR3 DNA sequence: TGCAGCGTTGCCCCTCCGGGGGGCTGGTATGAGCAGTTCTTC.

CDR3 residues: CASSQGLAEYYNEQFF. CDR3 coding DNA: TGTGCCAGCAGCCAAGGACTAGCGGAATACTACAATGAGCAGTTCTTC. The chain links TRBV7-9 to TRBJ2-1, with 10 bases identical to TRBD2. The junction had 7 bases not matched to a gene; V was cut back by 5 bases and J by 3 bases. Germline V gene data show CDR1 as SEHNR and CDR2 as FQNEAQ (reference sequence). This CDR3 has 16 residues.

This clone was seen just once. The chain couples TRBV7-2 to TRBJ2-5; D unclear. This CDR3 spans 13 amino acids. CDR1 and CDR2 (germline): SGHTA, FQGNSA. Deletions cut 2 bases from V and 2 bases from J, with 6 bases between. Here the CDR3 reads CASSLTTQETQYF. CDR3 DNA sequence: TGTGCCAGCAGCTTAACTACACAAGAGACCCAGTACTTC.

The chain carries TRBV5-1 and TRBJ1-4, with D unresolved. Germline CDR1 is SGHRS and CDR2 is YFSETQ. With 4 bases removed from V and 0 bases from J, the gap between germline ends came to 13 bases. This CDR3 contains 16 residues. CDR3 residues: CASSKTLRATNEKLFF. The CDR3 DNA reads as TGCGCCAGCAGCAAAACTTTGCGGGCAACTAATGAAAAACTGTTTTTT.

This chain connects TRBV4-1 to TRBJ2-1; 9 bases align to TRBD2. CDR1 MGHRA and CDR2 YSYEKL come from the germline V gene. The CDR3 runs to 17 residues. Trimming removed 1 base from V and 6 bases from J; junction bases left unmatched: 10. Here the CDR3 reads CASSQVLSRGGSNEQFF. CDR3 coding DNA: TGCGCCAGCAGCCAAGTCTTGTCGCGGGGGGGGTCCAATGAGCAGTTCTTC.

The chain combines TRBV4-1 with TRBJ1-6, with 10 bases matching TRBD1. Germline values: CDR1 MGHRA, CDR2 YSYEKL. The CDR3 consists of 16 residues. V lost 7 bases and J lost 5; bases outside the gene matches: 8. CDR3 amino acids: CASTRDRGYDNSPLHF. The DNA of the CDR3 is TGCGCCAGCACCAGGGACAGGGGATACGATAATTCACCCCTCCACTTT.

The chain couples TRBV13 to TRBJ2-7, with 7 bases identical to TRBD2. The CDR3 length is 16 residues. Germline trimming cut 1 base from V and 3 bases from J; bases unmatched to any gene: 9. CDR1 and CDR2 (germline): PRHDT, FYEKMQ (reference sequence). CDR3 sequence (DNA): TGTGCCAGCAGCTTAGCCAAGCGGGATTGGGGCTACGAGCAGTACTTC. Translation gives CASSLAKRDWGYEQYF.

The chain employs TRBV2 and TRBJ2-3; 8 bases agree with TRBD2. Germline V CDR1 and CDR2: SNHLY, FYNNEI. The CDR3 is 15 amino acids. Trimming took 6 bases from V and 4 from J; bases not matched to a gene: 9. The CDR3 DNA reads as TGTGCCAGCAGGGAATACGGGGGGGCCGCAGATACGCAGTATTTT. Translated, it gives CASREYGGAADTQYF.